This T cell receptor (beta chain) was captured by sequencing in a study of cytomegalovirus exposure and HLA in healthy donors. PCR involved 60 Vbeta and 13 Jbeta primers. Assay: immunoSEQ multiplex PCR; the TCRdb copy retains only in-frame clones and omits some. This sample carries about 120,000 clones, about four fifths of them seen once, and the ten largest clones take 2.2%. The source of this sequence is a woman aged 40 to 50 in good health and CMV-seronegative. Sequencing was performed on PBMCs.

The CDR3 DNA reads as TGTGCCAGCAGGCAGGGATTGAACACTGAAGCTTTCTTT. Amino acid sequence: CASRQGLNTEAFF. The gene calls are TRBV2 and TRBJ1-1; possibly TRBD1 for D (5 bases). The CDR3 covers 13 residues. Germline V gene data show CDR1 as SNHLY and CDR2 as FYNNEI. V lost 6 bases and J 0 bases, leaving 8 bases between the germline ends.